The 30 T cell receptor beta chains listed next were all sequenced from one sample in a study of shared clonotypes between healthy human individuals. Only in-frame clones appear in the TCRdb table, and some are missing; sequencing was by immunoSEQ multiplex PCR. The sample yields approximately 2,000,000 clones, under 95% seen once. The specimen sequenced was naive CD4+ T cells from PBMCs. Noted subset: CD45RA+ positively selected. The receptor set was obtained from a man younger than 35 in good health. Some clones in this sample may be carry-over from other donors' samples.

This chain links TRBV9 with TRBJ2-2, with D uncertain. Germline V CDR1 and CDR2: SGDLS, YYNGEE. CDR3 length equals 15 residues. The germline V and J ends were trimmed by 3 bases and 3 bases, with 12 bases remaining between them. CDR3 protein: CASSAQRRYTGELFF. CDR3 nucleotide sequence: TGTGCCAGCAGCGCCCAGAGGCGGTACACCGGGGAGCTGTTTTTT.

The chain carries TRBV5-5 and TRBJ2-3; D perhaps matches TRBD2 (7 bases). With 4 bases removed from V and 1 base from J, the gap between germline ends came to 16 bases. The CDR3 extends over 16 amino acids. Germline V CDR1 and CDR2: SGHKS, YYEKEE (reference sequence). The CDR3 reads CASSRGLADRTDTQYF. The DNA for the CDR3 is TGTGCCAGCAGCCGGGGGCTAGCGGACCGCACAGATACGCAGTATTTT.

The V call is TRBV10-2, the J call TRBJ1-1; D unclear. The CDR3 loop spans 15 amino acids. The germline CDR1 and CDR2 sequences are WSHSY and SAAADI. Trimming took off 2 bases at V and 1 base at J, with 11 bases between the two ends. The CDR3 coding sequence is TGCGCCAGCAGTGAGCCCCGCGGAAAGAACACTGAAGCTTTCTTT. This sequence encodes CASSEPRGKNTEAFF.

This rearrangement joins TRBV7-2 to TRBJ1-4; D gene uncertain. The CDR3 is 14 amino acids. Germline values: CDR1 SGHTA, CDR2 FQGNSA. Trimming removed 3 bases at V and 4 bases at J, with 9 bases between. CDR3 DNA: TGTGCCAGCAGCTTGGGTGGATTTAATGAAAAACTGTTTTTT. It translates to CASSLGGFNEKLFF.

This chain connects TRBV21-1 to TRBJ2-2. TRBV21-1 is labeled a pseudogene. The CDR3 spans 14 residues. In nucleotides, the CDR3 is TGTGCCAGCAGCAAACCACCGAACACCGGGGAGCTGTTTTTT. It codes for CASSKPPNTGELFF.

This clone has a single count. CDR3: CASSYRVSAEQYF. The CDR3 DNA reads as TGTGCCAGCAGTTACAGGGTCTCGGCCGAGCAGTACTTC. The chain is built from TRBV27 and TRBJ2-7, with D tentatively TRBD1 (6 bases). The CDR3 contains 13 residues. Germline CDR1 and CDR2: MNHEY and SMNVEV (reference sequence). The V end lost 4 bases, the J end lost 6 bases, and 13 bases lay between the germline ends.

V usage is TRBV30 and J usage is TRBJ2-7, with D unclear. Germline-derived CDR1 and CDR2 are GTSNPN and SVGIG (reference sequence). CDR3 length: 13 amino acids. V was trimmed by 0 bases and J by 6 bases, leaving 12 bases between them. The CDR3 loop reads CAWSVNEPLEQYF. In DNA form, the CDR3 reads TGTGCCTGGAGTGTTAACGAGCCCCTCGAGCAGTACTTC.

The V call is TRBV6-6, the J call TRBJ2-1; no reliable D call. Per germline, CDR1 MNHNY and CDR2 SVGAGI (reference sequence). Trimming pared 3 bases from V and 0 bases from J, leaving 9 bases between. The CDR3 has 15 amino acids. The CDR3 region has the DNA TGTGCCAGCAGTTATTCCTTTAACTCCTACAATGAGCAGTTCTTC. As protein: CASSYSFNSYNEQFF.

This clone was detected a few times. Other DNA sequences within the sample encode an identical CDR3. The chain couples TRBV9 to TRBJ2-2; D not certain. Trimming took 3 bases from V and 4 from J, leaving 4 bases between them. The germline gives CDR1 SGDLS, CDR2 YYNGEE. The CDR3 consists of 12 residues. The CDR3 DNA is TGTGCCAGCAGCGCCGGCACCGGGGAGCTGTTTTTT. This translates into CASSAGTGELFF.

The chain links TRBV4-3 to TRBJ1-3; the D is unclear. The V gene lost 2 bases and the J gene lost 4 bases, with 9 bases spanning the gap. The CDR3 is 14 residues long. Germline CDR1 LGHNA, CDR2 YSLEER. The CDR3 sequence is CASSQRISGNTIYF. CDR3 nucleotides: TGCGCCAGCAGCCAAAGAATCTCGGGAAACACCATATATTTT.

The chain combines TRBV27 with TRBJ2-1; tentative D call: TRBD2 (7 bases). The V end lost 7 bases, the J end lost 15 bases, and 16 bases lay between the germline ends. The CDR3 length is 11 residues. Looked up from germline, CDR1 is MNHEY and CDR2 is SMNVEV (reference sequence). As DNA, the CDR3 is TGTGCCAGCACCTATCGGGGGGCCTTGTTCTTC. This gives the protein CASTYRGALFF.

This chain uses TRBV5-1 with TRBJ2-2; unclear D gene. Germline lookup yields CDR1 SGHRS and CDR2 YFSETQ. V was shortened by 4 bases and J by 1 base, with 5 bases between the two germline ends. The CDR3 has 13 residues. The CDR3 loop reads CASSGRNTGELFF. CDR3 coding DNA: TGCGCCAGCAGCGGACGGAACACCGGGGAGCTGTTTTTT.

This clone was seen only once. This chain links TRBV5-5 with TRBJ2-7; 8 bases are a match to TRBD2. The germline V gene encodes CDR1 SGHKS and CDR2 YYEKEE (reference sequence). This CDR3 is 16 amino acids long. V gave up 0 bases and J gave up 0 bases; unmatched junction bases: 5. This chain's CDR3 is CASSLVAGRVSYEQYF. CDR3 nucleotides: TGTGCCAGCAGCTTGGTAGCGGGACGAGTCTCCTACGAGCAGTACTTC.

The chain uses TRBV5-5 and TRBJ2-7, with D possibly TRBD2 on 6 matching bases. The germline V gene encodes CDR1 SGHKS and CDR2 YYEKEE (reference sequence). CDR3 length: 16 amino acids. V lost 4 bases and J 0 bases, leaving 17 bases between the germline ends. CDR3 sequence reads: CASSLPWTGVSYEQYF. In DNA, the CDR3 is TGTGCCAGCAGCCTACCGTGGACGGGAGTCTCCTACGAGCAGTACTTC.

The CDR3 nucleotides read TGTGCCAGCAGTTTAACCCCACCGATGGTGAGTGAAGCTTTCTTT. This sequence encodes CASSLTPPMVSEAFF. This sequence joins TRBV28 and TRBJ1-1; D gene uncertain. Trimming pared 2 bases from V and 7 bases from J, leaving 17 bases between. The CDR3 length is 15 residues. Germline V lookup: CDR1 MDHEN, CDR2 SYDVKM.

V is TRBV5-4 and J is TRBJ2-1; D possibly corresponds to TRBD2 (7 bases). The CDR3 sequence is 16 residues long. V lost 0 bases to trimming and J lost 5 bases, with 15 bases between them. Germline loops: CDR1 SGHNT, CDR2 YYREEE (reference sequence). CDR3 region: CASSLVGGQGNNEQFF. The CDR3 nucleotides are TGTGCCAGCAGCTTGGTGGGGGGGCAAGGAAACAATGAGCAGTTCTTC.

The chain recombines TRBV30 with TRBJ2-1; no clear D gene. Germline lookup yields CDR1 GTSNPN and CDR2 SVGIG (reference sequence). V was trimmed by 3 bases and J by 9 bases, leaving 12 bases between them. The CDR3 totals 12 residues. The CDR3 here is CAWSRQIGEQFF. In nucleotides, the CDR3 is TGTGCCTGGAGCCGACAAATCGGTGAGCAGTTCTTC.

The V gene is TRBV7-3, the J gene TRBJ2-5; 7 nucleotides align to TRBD2. From germline, CDR1 is SGHTA and CDR2 FQGTGA. CDR3 size: 15 residues. The ends lost 2 bases at V and 6 bases at J; junction bases unmatched: 9. The CDR3 DNA reads as TGTGCCAGCAGCTTATCTGCGGGAGAATGGAAGACCCAGTACTTC. The encoded protein is CASSLSAGEWKTQYF.

In nucleotides, the CDR3 is TGTGCCAGCAGCCCGGCGGCGGATACCTACAATGAGCAGTTCTTC. Its translation is CASSPAADTYNEQFF. V is TRBV5-4 and J is TRBJ2-1; D remains ambiguous. In germline, CDR1 is SGHNT, CDR2 YYREEE (reference sequence). The V and J ends lost 4 bases and 2 bases respectively, with 13 bases between them. The length of the CDR3 is 15 residues. Using reference TRBV5-4 and TRBJ2-1 for the parts outside the CDR3, the full variable domain is ETGVTQSPTHLIKTRGQQVTLRCSSQSGHNTVSWYQQALGQGPQFIFQYYREEENGRGNFPPRFSGLQFPNYSSELNVNALELDDSALYLCASSPAADTYNEQFFGPGTRLTVL.

The chain joins TRBV4-1 to TRBJ1-3; 7 nucleotides line up with TRBD1. The V gene end was trimmed by 4 bases and the J gene end by 1 base; junction bases not matched to a gene: 19. CDR1 and CDR2 from the germline V gene are MGHRA and YSYEKL. CDR3 size: 20 residues. The chain's CDR3 is CASSPRGGAGMTGSGNTIYF. As DNA, the CDR3 is TGCGCCAGCAGCCCCCGGGGGGGGGCGGGGATGACAGGGTCTGGAAACACCATATATTTT.

The chain carries TRBV14 and TRBJ2-5; possibly TRBD1 for D (6 bases). Between the trimmed V and J ends, which lost 1 base and 7 bases, there was a span of 13 bases. CDR1 and CDR2 from the germline V gene are SGHDN and FVKESK. CDR3 length: 14 amino acids. CDR3 coding DNA: TGTGCCAGCAGCCAAGGACTGGCGACAGGGACCCAGTACTTC. Protein: CASSQGLATGTQYF.

The genes are TRBV19 and TRBJ1-1; no reliable D call. With 5 bases removed from V and 2 bases from J, the gap between germline ends came to 12 bases. CDR1 and CDR2 from the germline V gene are LNHDA and SQIVND (reference sequence). The CDR3 is 14 amino acids. The CDR3 DNA sequence: TGTGCCAGTAGTTTCGTTTGGGGTAACACTGAAGCTTTCTTT. Translated, it gives CASSFVWGNTEAFF.

CDR3 amino acids: CASLRERERYNEQFF. The CDR3 nucleotides are TGTGCCAGCTTACGGGAGCGGGAGCGCTACAATGAGCAGTTCTTC. J is TRBJ2-1 and V is TRBV18; TRBD2 aligns across 8 bases. The CDR3 runs to 15 residues. Germline V CDR1 and CDR2: KGHSH, LQKENI. V lost 7 bases to trimming and J lost 3 bases; unmatched junction nucleotides: 8.

The rearrangement joins TRBV6-5 to TRBJ2-2, with D possibly being TRBD1 (7 bases). The CDR3 length is 15 residues. V lost 6 bases and J 5 bases, leaving 16 bases between the germline ends. Germline V gene sequence: CDR1 MNHEY, CDR2 SVGAGI. CDR3 sequence: CASRKRQGGTGELFF. Written as DNA, the CDR3 is TGTGCCAGCAGGAAGAGACAGGGAGGTACCGGGGAGCTGTTTTTT.

V gene TRBV7-9 combines with J gene TRBJ1-2; maybe TRBD1 (6 bases). Germline loops: CDR1 SEHNR, CDR2 FQNEAQ (reference sequence). The V end was cut by 5 bases, the J end by 4 bases, with 26 bases between. This CDR3 region has 18 residues. DNA for the CDR3: TGTGCCAGCAGCCCGCAGACAGGCTTGAACCCGCGACCCTATGGCTACACCTTC. Residues: CASSPQTGLNPRPYGYTF.

The chain carries TRBV18 and TRBJ1-4; 11 bases line up with TRBD1. CDR1 KGHSH and CDR2 LQKENI come from the germline V gene. The CDR3 covers 15 residues. The trim removed 3 bases at V and 8 bases at J, leaving 5 bases unmatched. CDR3 amino acids: CASSPWTGGEEKLFF. The CDR3 bases are TGTGCCAGCTCACCCTGGACAGGGGGCGAGGAAAAACTGTTTTTT. The full variable domain, with the rest looked up from reference TRBV18 and TRBJ1-4, is NAGVMQNPRHLVRRRGQEARLRCSPMKGHSHVYWYRQLPEEGLKFMVYLQKENIIDESGMPKERFSAEFPKEGPSILRIQQVVRGDSAAYFCASSPWTGGEEKLFFGSGTQLSVL.

The chain links TRBV5-1 to TRBJ1-1; 7 nucleotides agree with TRBD1. Trimming took 2 bases from V and 5 from J; bases not matched to a gene: 9. This CDR3 comprises 15 residues. The V gene's germline CDR1 is SGHRS and CDR2 YFSETQ. Here the CDR3 reads CASSLGGQAATEAFF. DNA of the CDR3: TGCGCCAGCAGCTTAGGAGGACAGGCTGCGACTGAAGCTTTCTTT.

The gene calls are TRBV7-2 and TRBJ1-6; no clear D gene. V was clipped by 2 bases and J by 9 bases, with 8 bases between them. The CDR3 runs 13 residues. Germline V gene sequence: CDR1 SGHTA, CDR2 FQGNSA. The CDR3 spells CASSLLYVSPLHF. The CDR3 region has the DNA TGTGCCAGCAGCTTACTATACGTTTCACCCCTCCACTTT.

The sample holds a few counts of this clone. DNA of the CDR3: TGTGCCTGGAGTTCGTCCGGGGGCGCGAACACCATATATTTT. Residues: CAWSSSGGANTIYF. The rearrangement links TRBV30 to TRBJ1-3; the D gene is possibly TRBD1 (6 bases). From germline, CDR1 is GTSNPN and CDR2 SVGIG (reference sequence). The V gene lost 2 bases and the J gene lost 7 bases, with 15 bases spanning the gap. The CDR3 is 14 residues long.

The genes are TRBV28 and TRBJ2-7; possibly TRBD2 for D (6 bases). V lost 0 bases to trimming and J lost 0 bases, with 12 bases between them. There are 16 residues in the CDR3. CDR1 is MDHEN and CDR2 is SYDVKM in the germline V gene. This CDR3 is CASSLWGTGYSYEQYF. CDR3 bases: TGTGCCAGCAGTTTATGGGGGACTGGCTACTCCTACGAGCAGTACTTC.